This T cell receptor (beta chain) is drawn from a study of T-cell reconstitution after alpha-beta-depleted transplantation in children. Using unique molecular identifiers, the investigators prepared the TCRbeta library. TCRdb passed the PCR reads through MiXCR, listing each CDR3 protein once. Counted here are under 450,000 distinct CDR3 sequences, approximately 12% occurring once; the ten biggest clones make up approximately 4.2%. The sequence was collected from a human donor who donated a stem cell graft to a child with Fanconi anemia. The input for sequencing was PBMCs, taken from the stem cell graft.

CDR3 in amino acids: CASSYFTEAFF. CDR3 in DNA: TGTGCCAGCAGTTATTTCACTGAAGCTTTCTTT. The chain uses TRBV6-2 or TRBV6-3 and TRBJ1-1; D is uncertain. Germline V lookup: CDR1 MNHEY, CDR2 SVGEGT. Trimming took off 3 bases at V and 4 bases at J, with 3 bases between the two ends. This CDR3 is 11 amino acids long.